A selection of T cell receptor beta chains follows, all from one sample in a study of T-cell reconstitution after alpha-beta-depleted transplantation in children. TCRdb redid the calling of the PCR reads with MiXCR, one entry per CDR3 protein. The repertoire holds more than 200,000 distinct CDR3 sequences, with over 9.5% as singletons. The sample in question was PBMCs from the stem cell graft donor, obtained from the stem cell graft. These TCRs come from a human donor who donated a stem cell graft to a child with SCID. CDR3s include the opening cysteine and the closing phenylalanine or tryptophan. A D gene is named only where the DNA matches it firmly. Clone size appears in some rows only: once, few, many, or a class for an expanded clone.

clone size: many; J gene: TRBJ1-2; V gene: TRBV10-3; D gene: TRBD1; CDR3 protein: CAISESTGQGYTF; CDR3 DNA: TGTGCCATCAGTGAGTCAACGGGACAGGGCTACACCTTC
clone size: many; J gene: TRBJ1-1; V gene: TRBV28; D gene: NA; CDR3 protein: CASTPWPENTEAFF; CDR3 DNA: TGTGCCAGCACCCCGTGGCCGGAGAACACTGAAGCTTTCTTT
clone size: many; J gene: TRBJ1-2; V gene: TRBV5-1; D gene: NA; CDR3 protein: CASRYSGLPGYGYTF; CDR3 DNA: TGCGCCAGCAGATACTCCGGACTGCCAGGCTATGGCTACACCTTC
clone size: many; J gene: TRBJ2-5; V gene: TRBV5-1; D gene: TRBD1; CDR3 protein: CASSLGQGVETQYF; CDR3 DNA: TGCGCCAGCAGCCTGGGACAGGGAGTGGAGACCCAGTACTTC
clone size: many; J gene: TRBJ2-5; V gene: TRBV9; D gene: TRBD2; CDR3 protein: CASSVGLAGGQETQYF; CDR3 DNA: TGTGCCAGCAGCGTAGGACTAGCGGGGGGGCAAGAGACCCAGTACTTC
clone size: many; J gene: TRBJ2-4; V gene: TRBV7-2; D gene: NA; CDR3 protein: CASSDPGALKNIQYF; CDR3 DNA: TGTGCCAGCAGCGATCCGGGGGCCCTGAAAAACATTCAGTACTTC
clone size: few; J gene: TRBJ2-1; V gene: TRBV7-3; D gene: NA; CDR3 protein: CASSGGGRGEQFF; CDR3 DNA: TGTGCCAGCAGCGGGGGGGGCAGGGGTGAGCAGTTCTTC
clone size: many; J gene: TRBJ2-7; V gene: TRBV9; D gene: TRBD1; CDR3 protein: CASSSYGQADEQYF; CDR3 DNA: TGTGCCAGCAGCTCCTACGGACAGGCCGACGAGCAGTACTTC
clone size: many; J gene: TRBJ2-3; V gene: TRBV24-1; D gene: NA; CDR3 protein: CATSAGQRAIDTQYF; CDR3 DNA: TGTGCCACCAGTGCCGGACAGAGGGCGATAGATACGCAGTATTTT
clone size: many; J gene: TRBJ2-5; V gene: TRBV7-2; D gene: NA; CDR3 protein: CASSSWTEQETQYF; CDR3 DNA: TGTGCCAGCAGCTCTTGGACAGAGCAAGAGACCCAGTACTTC
clone size: many; J gene: TRBJ2-2; V gene: TRBV27; D gene: NA; CDR3 protein: CASIHGTENTGELFF; CDR3 DNA: TGTGCCAGCATCCACGGGACGGAAAACACCGGGGAGCTGTTTTTT
clone size: many; J gene: TRBJ1-2; V gene: TRBV4-3; D gene: NA; CDR3 protein: CASSQVRGSYTF; CDR3 DNA: TGCGCCAGCAGCCAAGTGCGGGGGAGCTACACCTTC
clone size: NA; J gene: TRBJ2-3; V gene: TRBV7-8; D gene: NA; CDR3 protein: CASSLGGTTDTQYF; CDR3 DNA: TGTGCCAGCAGCCTAGGCGGGACCACAGATACGCAGTATTTT
clone size: many; J gene: TRBJ2-3; V gene: TRBV28; D gene: NA; CDR3 protein: CASRGTGITDTQYF; CDR3 DNA: TGTGCCAGCAGGGGCACAGGGATCACAGATACGCAGTATTTT
clone size: NA; J gene: TRBJ2-1; V gene: TRBV20-1; D gene: NA; CDR3 protein: CSADTAAGGGPYRNEQFF; CDR3 DNA: TGCAGTGCAGACACAGCGGCAGGAGGAGGACCTTATAGAAATGAGCAGTTCTTC
clone size: many; J gene: TRBJ2-7; V gene: TRBV5-1; D gene: TRBD2; CDR3 protein: CASSFGTSGVSYEQYF; CDR3 DNA: TGCGCCAGCAGCTTCGGGACTAGCGGGGTCTCCTACGAGCAGTACTTC
clone size: many; J gene: TRBJ2-5; V gene: TRBV29-1; D gene: NA; CDR3 protein: CSVEEQVQETQYF; CDR3 DNA: TGCAGCGTTGAAGAACAGGTCCAAGAGACCCAGTACTTC
clone size: many; J gene: TRBJ1-1; V gene: TRBV19; D gene: NA; CDR3 protein: CASSIRQNTEAFF; CDR3 DNA: TGTGCCAGTAGTATACGACAGAACACTGAAGCTTTCTTT
clone size: NA; J gene: TRBJ1-1; V gene: TRBV2; D gene: TRBD1; CDR3 protein: CASGDRGGFAFF; CDR3 DNA: TGTGCCAGTGGGGACAGGGGCGGATTTGCTTTCTTT
clone size: many; J gene: TRBJ1-6; V gene: TRBV28; D gene: TRBD1; CDR3 protein: CASSLSGTGVSPLHF; CDR3 DNA: TGTGCCAGCAGTTTATCCGGGACAGGTGTTTCACCCCTCCACTTT
clone size: many; J gene: TRBJ1-1; V gene: TRBV7-3; D gene: TRBD1; CDR3 protein: CASSSTGGSNTEAFF; CDR3 DNA: TGTGCCAGCAGCTCTACAGGGGGCTCGAACACTGAAGCTTTCTTT
clone size: many; J gene: TRBJ2-3; V gene: TRBV20-1; D gene: TRBD2; CDR3 protein: CSARDLSGGATDTQYF; CDR3 DNA: TGCAGTGCTAGAGATCTTAGCGGGGGGGCAACAGATACGCAGTATTTT
clone size: NA; J gene: TRBJ2-7; V gene: TRBV30; D gene: NA; CDR3 protein: CAWSVLGFSYEQYF; CDR3 DNA: TGTGCCTGGAGTGTGTTGGGGTTCTCCTACGAGCAGTACTTC
clone size: many; J gene: TRBJ1-2; V gene: TRBV7-8; D gene: TRBD1; CDR3 protein: CASSPRQGAMYGYTF; CDR3 DNA: TGTGCCAGCAGCCCCCGACAGGGGGCAATGTATGGCTACACCTTC
clone size: many; J gene: TRBJ1-3; V gene: TRBV28; D gene: NA; CDR3 protein: CASRLSGGRGTIYF; CDR3 DNA: TGTGCCAGCCGCCTTTCGGGAGGGCGGGGCACCATATATTTT
clone size: many; J gene: TRBJ2-5; V gene: TRBV5-1; D gene: NA; CDR3 protein: CASSFSPGHLQETQYF; CDR3 DNA: TGCGCCAGCAGCTTCTCCCCGGGACACCTACAAGAGACCCAGTACTTC
clone size: many; J gene: TRBJ1-5; V gene: TRBV28; D gene: NA; CDR3 protein: CASSAGGGNQPQHF; CDR3 DNA: TGTGCCAGCAGTGCGGGGGGCGGGAATCAGCCCCAGCATTTT
clone size: few; J gene: TRBJ2-3; V gene: TRBV2; D gene: NA; CDR3 protein: CASKRVNADTQYF; CDR3 DNA: TGTGCCAGCAAACGTGTGAACGCAGATACGCAGTATTTT
clone size: NA; J gene: TRBJ2-7; V gene: TRBV12-3/TRBV12-4; D gene: NA; CDR3 protein: CTCCPKSLAEGMPYEQYF; CDR3 DNA: TGTACCTGCTGCCCGAAATCCCTCGCGGAGGGGATGCCCTACGAGCAGTACTTC
clone size: many; J gene: TRBJ2-7; V gene: TRBV10-2; D gene: NA; CDR3 protein: CASSESPVSPYEQYF; CDR3 DNA: TGCGCCAGCAGTGAGAGCCCCGTTTCGCCCTACGAGCAGTACTTC
clone size: many; J gene: TRBJ1-1; V gene: TRBV3-1; D gene: NA; CDR3 protein: CASSQPPGQKAFF; CDR3 DNA: TGTGCCAGCAGCCAGCCACCGGGACAAAAAGCTTTCTTT
clone size: NA; J gene: TRBJ2-6; V gene: TRBV12-3/TRBV12-4; D gene: TRBD1; CDR3 protein: CACSPLGTGSSGANVLTF; CDR3 DNA: TGTGCCTGCAGCCCGCTCGGGACAGGCAGCTCTGGGGCCAACGTCCTGACTTTC
clone size: NA; J gene: TRBJ1-1; V gene: TRBV6-1; D gene: TRBD1; CDR3 protein: CASRVDRATEAFF; CDR3 DNA: TGTGCCAGCAGGGTGGACAGGGCCACTGAAGCTTTCTTT
clone size: many; J gene: TRBJ1-2; V gene: TRBV20-1; D gene: NA; CDR3 protein: CSASEGPSGHGYTF; CDR3 DNA: TGCAGTGCCTCCGAGGGCCCAAGCGGGCATGGCTACACCTTC
clone size: many; J gene: TRBJ2-2; V gene: TRBV20-1; D gene: NA; CDR3 protein: CSASRDWYTGELFF; CDR3 DNA: TGCAGTGCTAGCCGGGACTGGTACACCGGGGAGCTGTTTTTT
clone size: many; J gene: TRBJ2-2; V gene: TRBV5-1; D gene: TRBD1; CDR3 protein: CASSLNPGQGIGELFF; CDR3 DNA: TGCGCCAGCAGCTTGAATCCGGGACAGGGGATCGGGGAGCTGTTTTTT
clone size: NA; J gene: TRBJ1-5; V gene: TRBV19; D gene: NA; CDR3 protein: CASTIGSTNQPQHF; CDR3 DNA: TGTGCCAGTACCATTGGGAGTACCAATCAGCCCCAGCATTTT
clone size: many; J gene: TRBJ1-4; V gene: TRBV7-9; D gene: NA; CDR3 protein: CASSPLSGPQEKLFF; CDR3 DNA: TGTGCCAGCAGCCCCCTTTCTGGCCCCCAGGAAAAACTGTTTTTT
clone size: many; J gene: TRBJ1-4; V gene: TRBV7-3; D gene: NA; CDR3 protein: CASSSFKFGPSNEKLFF; CDR3 DNA: TGTGCCAGCAGCTCCTTTAAGTTTGGGCCATCTAATGAAAAACTGTTTTTT
clone size: many; J gene: TRBJ2-1; V gene: TRBV7-2; D gene: TRBD2; CDR3 protein: CASSFWGLAGNNEQFF; CDR3 DNA: TGTGCCAGCAGCTTTTGGGGACTAGCGGGAAACAATGAGCAGTTCTTC
clone size: few; J gene: TRBJ1-6; V gene: TRBV6-1; D gene: NA; CDR3 protein: CASSGRPGLDNSPLHF; CDR3 DNA: TGTGCCAGCAGCGGCCGCCCGGGACTGGATAATTCACCCCTCCACTTT
clone size: many; J gene: TRBJ2-7; V gene: TRBV4-2; D gene: TRBD1; CDR3 protein: CASSHQGQGSYEQYF; CDR3 DNA: TGTGCCAGCAGCCACCAAGGACAGGGCTCCTACGAGCAGTACTTC
clone size: many; J gene: TRBJ2-1; V gene: TRBV4-2; D gene: NA; CDR3 protein: CASSPLGWGNEQFF; CDR3 DNA: TGTGCCAGCAGCCCCCTTGGATGGGGCAATGAGCAGTTCTTC
clone size: many; J gene: TRBJ2-1; V gene: TRBV7-6; D gene: NA; CDR3 protein: CASTASGTSYNEQFF; CDR3 DNA: TGTGCCAGCACCGCCAGCGGAACCTCCTACAATGAGCAGTTCTTC
clone size: many; J gene: TRBJ2-1; V gene: TRBV3-1; D gene: NA; CDR3 protein: CASSAQGRQFF; CDR3 DNA: TGTGCCAGCAGCGCCCAGGGTCGGCAGTTCTTC